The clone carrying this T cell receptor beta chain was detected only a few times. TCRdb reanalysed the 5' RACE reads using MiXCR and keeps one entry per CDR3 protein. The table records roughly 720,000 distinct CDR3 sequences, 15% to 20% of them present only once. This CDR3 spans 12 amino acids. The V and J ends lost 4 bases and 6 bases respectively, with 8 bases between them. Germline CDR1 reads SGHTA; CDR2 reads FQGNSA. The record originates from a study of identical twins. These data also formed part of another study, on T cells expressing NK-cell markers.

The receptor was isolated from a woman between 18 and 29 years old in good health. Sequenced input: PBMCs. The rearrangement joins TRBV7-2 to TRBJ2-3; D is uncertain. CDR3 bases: TGTGCCAGCAGCTCTCGAAGGGATACGCAGTATTTT. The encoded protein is CASSSRRDTQYF.